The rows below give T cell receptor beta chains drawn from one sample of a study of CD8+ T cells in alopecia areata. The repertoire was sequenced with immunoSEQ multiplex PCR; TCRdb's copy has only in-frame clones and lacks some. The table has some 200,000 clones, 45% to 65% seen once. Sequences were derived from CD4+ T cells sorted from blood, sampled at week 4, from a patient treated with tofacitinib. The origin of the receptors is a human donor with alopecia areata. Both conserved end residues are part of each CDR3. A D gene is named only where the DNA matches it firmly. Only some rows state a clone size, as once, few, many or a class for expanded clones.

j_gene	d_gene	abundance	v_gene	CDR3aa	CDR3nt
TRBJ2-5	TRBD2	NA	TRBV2	CASSASGAAQETQYF	TGTGCCAGCAGTGCTAGCGGGGCTGCTCAAGAGACCCAGTACTTC
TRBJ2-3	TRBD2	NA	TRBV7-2	CASSRQRGGNTDTQYF	TGTGCCAGCAGCCGACAGCGGGGGGGGAACACAGATACGCAGTATTTT
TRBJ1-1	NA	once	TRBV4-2	CASSQEHVRGRKTEAFF	TGTGCCAGCAGCCAAGAACATGTCAGGGGTCGAAAAACTGAAGCTTTCTTT
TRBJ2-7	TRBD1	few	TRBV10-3	CAIRQGQGEQYF	TGTGCCATCAGACAAGGACAGGGAGAGCAGTACTTC
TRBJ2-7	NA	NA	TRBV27	CASVSGPLGPYEQYF	TGTGCCAGCGTATCCGGGCCCCTAGGACCCTACGAGCAGTACTTC
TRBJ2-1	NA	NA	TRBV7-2	CASSFGTVAQEQFF	TGTGCCAGCAGCTTTGGGACTGTCGCCCAGGAGCAGTTCTTC
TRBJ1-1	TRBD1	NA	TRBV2	CASRGLDRVGTEAFF	TGTGCCAGCAGGGGACTAGACAGGGTCGGGACTGAAGCTTTCTTT
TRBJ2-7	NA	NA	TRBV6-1	CASSEVQGQEQYF	TGTGCCAGCAGTGAAGTGCAGGGGCAGGAGCAGTACTTC
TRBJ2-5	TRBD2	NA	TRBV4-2	CASSQAGGSEETQYF	TGTGCCAGCAGCCAGGCGGGGGGGTCAGAAGAGACCCAGTACTTC
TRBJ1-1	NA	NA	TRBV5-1	CASSLAGMNTEAFF	TGCGCCAGCAGCTTGGCCGGGATGAACACTGAAGCTTTCTTT
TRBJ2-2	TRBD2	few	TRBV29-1	CSVERGETPGELFF	TGCAGCGTAGAGCGGGGGGAAACTCCCGGGGAGCTGTTTTTT
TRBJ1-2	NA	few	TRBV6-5	CASSRGGEGGYTF	TGTGCCAGCAGCCGAGGGGGGGAGGGTGGCTACACCTTC
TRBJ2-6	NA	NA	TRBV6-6	CASSTGSAGANVLTF	TGTGCCAGCAGTACGGGCTCGGCTGGGGCCAACGTCCTGACTTTC
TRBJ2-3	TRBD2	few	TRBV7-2	CASSLGLAPDTQYF	TGTGCCAGCAGCTTGGGACTAGCACCAGATACGCAGTATTTT
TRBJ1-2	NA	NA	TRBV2	CASSAWGVYGYTF	TGTGCCAGCAGTGCGTGGGGAGTCTATGGCTACACCTTC
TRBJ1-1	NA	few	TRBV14	CASSRQTLNTEAFF	TGTGCCAGCAGCCGCCAAACCTTGAACACTGAAGCTTTCTTT
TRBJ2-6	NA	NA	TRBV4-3	CASSQEGSGSGANVLTF	TGCGCCAGCAGCCAAGAAGGATCCGGCTCTGGGGCCAACGTCCTGACTTTC
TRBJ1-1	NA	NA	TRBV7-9	CASSFYGARGQNTEAFF	TGTGCCAGCAGCTTTTATGGCGCGCGAGGGCAGAACACTGAAGCTTTCTTT
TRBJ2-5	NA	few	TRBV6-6	CASSSRGLPGETQYF	TGTGCCAGCAGTTCCCGCGGGCTCCCAGGAGAGACCCAGTACTTC
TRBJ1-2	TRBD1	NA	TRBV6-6	CASSSGTGSGYTF	TGTGCCAGCAGTTCCGGGACAGGGAGTGGCTACACCTTC
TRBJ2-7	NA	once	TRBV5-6	CASSLLQGLSYEQYF	TGTGCCAGCAGCTTGCTGCAGGGCCTCTCCTACGAGCAGTACTTC
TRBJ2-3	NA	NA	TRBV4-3	CASSQERADTQYF	TGCGCCAGCAGCCAAGAAAGGGCAGATACGCAGTATTTT
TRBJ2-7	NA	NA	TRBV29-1	CSVRDGPYEQYF	TGCAGCGTCCGGGACGGACCCTACGAGCAGTACTTC
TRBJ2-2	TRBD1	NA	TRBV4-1	CASSQVRQGGLSTGELFF	TGCGCCAGCAGCCAAGTCCGACAGGGGGGGCTATCTACCGGGGAGCTGTTTTTT
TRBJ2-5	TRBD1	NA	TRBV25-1	CASSVTGVQETQYF	TGTGCCAGCAGTGTAACAGGGGTCCAAGAGACCCAGTACTTC
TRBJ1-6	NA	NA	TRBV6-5	CASISIPLHF	TGTGCCAGCATTTCAATCCCCCTCCACTTT
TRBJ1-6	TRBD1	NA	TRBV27	CASSRQGDYSPLHF	TGTGCCAGCAGCCGACAGGGGGATTATTCACCCCTCCACTTT
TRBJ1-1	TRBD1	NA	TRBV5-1	CASSLVGTVMNTEAFF	TGCGCCAGCAGCTTGGTCGGGACAGTCATGAACACTGAAGCTTTCTTT
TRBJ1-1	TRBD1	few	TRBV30	CAWRTGENTEAFF	TGTGCCTGGCGGACAGGGGAGAACACTGAAGCTTTCTTT
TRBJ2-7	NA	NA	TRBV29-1	CSVDPTGSSYEQYF	TGCAGCGTTGATCCGACTGGAAGCTCCTACGAGCAGTACTTC
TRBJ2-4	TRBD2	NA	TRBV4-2	CASSQDPSGNIQYF	TGTGCCAGCAGCCAAGATCCTAGCGGAAACATTCAGTACTTC
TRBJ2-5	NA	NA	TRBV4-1	CASSQEGGGQETQYF	TGCGCCAGCAGCCAAGAGGGCGGCGGCCAAGAGACCCAGTACTTC
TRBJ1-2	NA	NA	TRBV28	CASSQDNASGGYTF	TGTGCCAGCAGCCAGGACAACGCAAGTGGTGGCTACACCTTC
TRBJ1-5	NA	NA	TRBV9	CASSNDRYSNQPQHF	TGTGCCAGCAGCAACGACAGGTATAGCAATCAGCCCCAGCATTTT
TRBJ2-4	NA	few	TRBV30	CAWSVQGIQYF	TGTGCCTGGAGTGTACAAGGCATTCAGTACTTC
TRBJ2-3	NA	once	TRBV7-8	CASSLVPSTDTQYF	TGTGCCAGCAGCTTAGTACCCAGCACAGATACGCAGTATTTT
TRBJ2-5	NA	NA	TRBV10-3	CATTSQETQYF	TGTGCCACGACTAGCCAAGAGACCCAGTACTTC
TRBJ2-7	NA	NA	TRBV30	CAWSESFSIYEQYF	TGTGCCTGGAGTGAGTCCTTCTCTATTTACGAGCAGTACTTC
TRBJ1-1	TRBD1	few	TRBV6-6	CASSPDRGGTEAFF	TGTGCCAGCAGTCCTGACAGGGGGGGGACTGAAGCTTTCTTT
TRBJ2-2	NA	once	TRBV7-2	CASSSGKNTGELFF	TGTGCCAGCAGCTCCGGAAAGAACACCGGGGAGCTGTTTTTT
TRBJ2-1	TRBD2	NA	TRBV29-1	CSVLAGSYNEQFF	TGCAGCGTACTAGCGGGGTCCTACAATGAGCAGTTCTTC
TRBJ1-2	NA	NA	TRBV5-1	CASSLGQGNGYTF	TGCGCCAGCAGCTTGGGGCAGGGTAATGGCTACACCTTC
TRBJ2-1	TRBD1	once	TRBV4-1	CASSQVLTGASYNEQFF	TGCGCCAGCAGCCAAGTGTTGACAGGGGCGTCCTACAATGAGCAGTTCTTC
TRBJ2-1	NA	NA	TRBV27	CASSRPAYNEQFF	TGTGCCAGCAGTCGCCCGGCCTACAATGAGCAGTTCTTC
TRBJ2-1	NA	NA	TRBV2	CASSYRYNEQFF	TGTGCCAGCAGTTACAGGTACAATGAGCAGTTCTTC
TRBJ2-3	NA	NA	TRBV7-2	CASSSYTDTQYF	TGTGCCAGCAGCTCCTACACAGATACGCAGTATTTT
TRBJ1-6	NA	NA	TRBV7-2	CASSLLERQFVLNSPLHF	TGTGCCAGCAGCCTTTTGGAGAGACAGTTCGTTCTTAATTCACCCCTCCACTTT
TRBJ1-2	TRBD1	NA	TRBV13	CASSLLAGQGYGYTF	TGTGCCAGCAGCTTATTGGCGGGACAGGGCTATGGCTACACCTTC
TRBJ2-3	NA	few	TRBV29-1	CSIIIGDTQYF	TGCAGCATAATTATAGGCGATACGCAGTATTTT